This TCR beta chain emerged from a study of T-cell reconstitution after alpha-beta-depleted transplantation in children. Trimming removed 8 bases at V and 5 bases at J, with 15 bases between. The CDR3 spans 13 residues. CDR1 and CDR2 (germline): SEHNR, FQNEAQ (reference sequence). Preparation of the TCRbeta library used unique molecular identifiers. One entry per CDR3 protein results from TCRdb running MiXCR on the PCR reads. The table includes over 550,000 distinct CDR3 sequences, about 11% detected once. Specimen: PBMCs from the stem cell graft donor, collected from the stem cell graft. The source of this sequence is a human donor who donated a stem cell graft to a child with acute myeloid leukemia. The genes are TRBV7-9 and TRBJ1-2; D remains ambiguous. CDR3 coding DNA: TGTGCCAGCGAACCACAGACGTATTATGGCTACACCTTC. It is translated as CASEPQTYYGYTF.